These 11 T cell receptor beta chains originate from one sample sequenced in a study of blood T cells in healthy people across ages. Alongside a J-beta primer mix, a sample-barcoded 5' primer served in a second PCR lasting roughly 6 to 12 cycles. Using its own MiXCR run on the 5' RACE reads, TCRdb lists one record per CDR3 protein. The sample shows about 1.4 million distinct CDR3 sequences, approximately 60% of them seen only once. The sequencing sample was made of blood. Every receptor here comes from a man between 18 and 29 years old in good health.

CDR3 sequence (DNA): TGTGCCAGCAGCTGGAGGAGGGCCTCTGGGGCCAACGTCCTGACTTTC. Translated: CASSWRRASGANVLTF. The chain uses TRBV5-6 and TRBJ2-6, with a possible D match to TRBD2 (6 bases). Trimming stripped 3 bases from V and 0 bases from J, with 10 bases between. This CDR3 has 16 amino acids. Germline CDR1 reads SGHDT; CDR2 reads YYEEEE.

The gene calls are TRBV7-9 and TRBJ2-7, with a weak D call TRBD1 (6 bases). Trimming shortened V by 5 bases and J by 2 bases, and 16 bases separated the two germline ends. Germline V gene sequence: CDR1 SEHNR, CDR2 FQNEAQ (reference sequence). The CDR3 contains 15 residues. CDR3 nucleotides: TGTGCCAGCAGCCAGGTAGGGGGAGCAGCCTACGAGCAGTACTTC. Amino acid sequence: CASSQVGGAAYEQYF.

This chain links TRBV20-1 with TRBJ1-1, with 7 bases that match TRBD1. The V gene's germline CDR1 is DFQATT and CDR2 SNEGSKA (reference sequence). The CDR3 consists of 14 residues. The junction had 5 bases not matched to a gene; V was cut back by 1 base and J by 3 bases. CDR3 nucleotides: TGCAGTGCTAGAGGGTGGGACAGACACACTGAAGCTTTCTTT. Translating gives CSARGWDRHTEAFF.

There are a few counts of this clonotype. J is TRBJ2-1 and V is TRBV4-1; D remains ambiguous. Germline V gene sequence: CDR1 MGHRA, CDR2 YSYEKL. V was pared by 1 base and J by 7 bases, with 8 bases between. There are 13 residues in the CDR3. The CDR3 sequence is CASSQADGNEQFF. DNA of the CDR3: TGCGCCAGCAGCCAAGCCGACGGGAATGAGCAGTTCTTC.

The gene calls are TRBV21-1 and TRBJ2-1. The closer fit of TRBJ2-7 to the DNA end suggests the J call may be wrong. TRBV21-1 is labeled a pseudogene. The CDR3 is 14 residues long. CDR3 coding DNA: TGTGCCAGCAGCAAATGTTTTTTTCGGGTGGAGCAGTACTTC. Protein product: CASSKCFFRVEQYF.

This clonotype was seen only a few times. The V call is TRBV15, the J call TRBJ1-1; D remains ambiguous. The CDR3 totals 11 residues. Trimming took 5 bases from V and 10 from J, leaving 11 bases between them. Germline-derived CDR1 and CDR2 are LNHNV and YYDKDF (reference sequence). The CDR3: CATSSAAGAFF. Written as DNA, the CDR3 is TGTGCCACCAGCTCAGCGGCGGGAGCTTTCTTT.

This chain uses TRBV4-3 with TRBJ2-1; no clear D. Germline lookup yields CDR1 LGHNA and CDR2 YSLEER. This CDR3 comprises 15 residues. V was pared by 1 base and J by 9 bases, with 16 bases between. CDR3: CASSQAPFTQSEQFF. Here the CDR3 DNA reads TGCGCCAGCAGCCAAGCCCCATTCACTCAGAGTGAGCAGTTCTTC.

The chain employs TRBV4-3 and TRBJ2-2, with D uncertain. The V end was cut by 4 bases, the J end by 2 bases, with 11 bases between. CDR1 is LGHNA, CDR2 YSLEER, per germline. This CDR3 has 15 residues. CDR3 nucleotides: TGCGCCAGCAGCCCTAATCCCCACAACACCGGGGAGCTGTTTTTT. It translates to CASSPNPHNTGELFF.

This sequence joins TRBV5-1 and TRBJ2-5, with 10 nucleotides matching TRBD2. The CDR3 length is 16 residues. Germline V lookup: CDR1 SGHRS, CDR2 YFSETQ. Germline trimming cut 3 bases from V and 4 bases from J; bases unmatched to any gene: 9. CDR3 DNA sequence: TGCGCCAGCAGCTCCGAAGCGGGGGGGTACTCAGAGACCCAGTACTTC. Translated: CASSSEAGGYSETQYF.

V and J are TRBV7-6 and TRBJ2-3, with no clear D. Germline CDR1 reads SGHVS; CDR2 reads FNYEAQ. The CDR3 has 14 residues. The V end lost 0 bases, the J end lost 8 bases, and 12 bases lay between the germline ends. The CDR3 DNA is TGTGCCAGCAGCTTAGCCAGTCCCCCGGGTACGCAGTATTTT. Its protein is CASSLASPPGTQYF.

V gene TRBV6-6 combines with J gene TRBJ1-4, with D possibly TRBD1 on 5 matching bases. The V gene lost 6 bases and the J gene lost 4 bases, with 15 bases spanning the gap. Germline lookup yields CDR1 MNHNY and CDR2 SVGAGI (reference sequence). The CDR3 runs 15 residues. The CDR3 reads CASSYDLRGNEKLFF. CDR3 sequence (DNA): TGTGCCAGCAGCTATGACCTGAGGGGTAATGAAAAACTGTTTTTT.